This T cell receptor beta chain was captured in a study of Ad26.COV2.S vaccination and SARS-CoV-2 variants. Background on the study: Each vaccinee took Ad26.COV2.S intramuscularly, once or twice 56 days apart.

This CDR3 comprises 16 residues. About this clone itself: The target antigen is unknown.

General study results and limits: Responses of T cells in total may have been underestimated by the TCR breadth and depth analyses. Vaccine recipients and placebo recipients showed similar non-spike TCR breadth.

Treatment given: around 19 received Ad26.COV2.S at low or high dose, single or two shots; 5 received placebo; per-sample allocation not given. The investigators took samples on day 63 after the first vaccine or placebo injection. Sequenced by immunoSEQ multiplex PCR; TCRdb stores in-frame clones only, minus some. The sample holds roughly 700,000 clones; 89% are singletons and the top ten take over 1.3%. The receptor was isolated from a person aged 18 to 65 who received the Ad26.COV2.S COVID-19 vaccine or a placebo. This chain joins TRBV21-1 and TRBJ1-3. TRBV21-1 has pseudogene status. Material: peripheral blood, obtained in a trial of Ad26.COV2.S vaccine versus placebo. The CDR3 region has the DNA TGTGCCAGCAGCCATCCACCGGGTGGGTGTCGAAACACCATATATTTT. Protein: CASSHPPGGCRNTIYF.